A selection of T cell receptor beta chains follows, all from one sample in a study of cytomegalovirus exposure and HLA in healthy donors. Sequencing used immunoSEQ multiplex PCR; TCRdb keeps in-frame clones, though not all of them. The sample yields about 60,000 clones, approximately 71% seen once. Sample: PBMCs. Source of these receptors: a man aged 35-49 years in good health and CMV-seropositive. CDR3s include the opening cysteine and the closing phenylalanine or tryptophan. Fields, in order: clone size, V gene, CDR3 length, D gene, J gene, CDR3 DNA, CDR3 protein. The D gene is left open where the match is weak. Rows give clone size only sometimes, using once, few, many, or a class for an expanded clone.

few,TRBV6-4,17,-,TRBJ1-6,TGTGCCAGCAGTGCTATAGACAGACTAGATTACAATTCACCCCTCCACTTT,CASSAIDRLDYNSPLHF
once,TRBV5-4,15,TRBD1,TRBJ2-1,TGTGCCAGCAGATTTGTACAGGGGACCCAGAATGAGCAGTTCTTC,CASRFVQGTQNEQFF
few,TRBV6-4,13,TRBD2,TRBJ2-1,TGTGCCACCGCGGGGGGTCCCGCGAGAGGGCAGTTCTTC,CATAGGPARGQFF
-,TRBV7-2,15,TRBD1,TRBJ1-6,TGTGCCAGCAGCCGGACAGGCGCGGATAATTCACCCCTCCACTTT,CASSRTGADNSPLHF
-,TRBV9,17,TRBD1,TRBJ1-1,TGTGCCAGCAGCTCCAGGGACAGGGGGTACGGGGGCACTGAAGCTTTCTTT,CASSSRDRGYGGTEAFF
-,TRBV2,13,-,TRBJ2-3,TGTGCCAGCACCTATCCGTTCACAGATACGCAGTATTTT,CASTYPFTDTQYF
-,TRBV2,15,-,TRBJ1-1,TGTGCCAGCAGCCGGGGGGTTAGAGAGAACACTGAAGCTTTCTTT,CASSRGVRENTEAFF
-,TRBV2,15,TRBD1,TRBJ1-6,TGTGCCAGCCGTTTACAGGGGGTGTGGAATTCACCCCTCCACTTT,CASRLQGVWNSPLHF
-,TRBV9,14,TRBD1,TRBJ1-6,TGTGCCAGCAGTCGCGGGACAGGGCCTTCACCCCTCCACTTT,CASSRGTGPSPLHF
few,TRBV6-6,15,-,TRBJ1-4,TGTGCCAGCAGTGATCCGTCTGAGGCGGGTGAAAAACTGTTTTTT,CASSDPSEAGEKLFF
few,TRBV5-6,13,-,TRBJ2-5,TGTGCCAGCAGCCACAGGGAGTCGGAGACCCAGTACTTC,CASSHRESETQYF
-,TRBV5-1,16,TRBD2,TRBJ2-2,TGCGCCAGCAGGACTAGCGGGGGCCCAAACACCGGGGAGCTGTTTTTT,CASRTSGGPNTGELFF
-,TRBV9,13,-,TRBJ2-4,TGTGCCAGCAGCGCAGACCTTCGAGGCATTCAGTACTTC,CASSADLRGIQYF
-,TRBV6-5,13,TRBD2,TRBJ2-5,TGTGCCAGCAGGGCGACTAGCGTGCAGACCCAGTACTTC,CASRATSVQTQYF
-,TRBV10-3,17,-,TRBJ1-1,TGTGCCATCAGTGAGTCTACAGTAGGGGAAATGAACACTGAAGCTTTCTTT,CAISESTVGEMNTEAFF
-,TRBV5-4,13,-,TRBJ2-1,TGTGCCAGCAGCTTACGGGGCTACAATGAGCAGTTCTTC,CASSLRGYNEQFF
-,TRBV29-1,16,TRBD1,TRBJ1-1,TGCAGCGTTCCCTGGGACAGGGGAGGCGAGAACACTGAAGCTTTCTTT,CSVPWDRGGENTEAFF
-,TRBV7-2,13,-,TRBJ1-1,TGTGCCAGCAGCCGCCAGGGGTACACTGAAGCTTTCTTT,CASSRQGYTEAFF
once,TRBV27,15,-,TRBJ2-7,TGTGCCAGCAGAACGACTCCGGGACAAACCTACGAGCAGTACTTC,CASRTTPGQTYEQYF
-,TRBV7-2,14,-,TRBJ2-1,TGTGCCAGCAGCTTAGGAGCCCCAAACAATGAGCAGTTCTTC,CASSLGAPNNEQFF
few,TRBV6-5,15,-,TRBJ1-2,TGTGCCAGCAAAGACAGACGATTTCTGGACTATGGCTACACCTTC,CASKDRRFLDYGYTF
-,TRBV7-2,13,-,TRBJ2-5,TGTGCCAGCAGCGTGGGAGCCCGGGAGACCCAGTACTTC,CASSVGARETQYF
-,TRBV27,12,-,TRBJ1-4,TGTGCCAGCGGATCCCTCTGGGGGGAACTGTTTTTT,CASGSLWGELFF
-,TRBV6-6,15,TRBD1,TRBJ2-7,TGTGCCAGCAGTTTTCCGGGACAGGGGCGCTACGAGCAGTACTTC,CASSFPGQGRYEQYF
-,TRBV19,15,-,TRBJ1-4,TGTGCCAGTAGTATGAGTCCCTCGGGTAGCGAAAAACTGTTTTTT,CASSMSPSGSEKLFF
-,TRBV5-1,13,TRBD1,TRBJ2-7,TGCGCCAGCAGCTTCGGGACAGGGGACGAGCAGTACTTC,CASSFGTGDEQYF
-,TRBV10-3,16,-,TRBJ2-2,TGTGCCAGTCTAAGAACAGGGAACGAGAACACCGGGGAGCTGTTTTTT,CASLRTGNENTGELFF
-,TRBV7-2,15,TRBD1,TRBJ1-4,TGTGCCAGCAGCGGGAACAGGGGTCCTAATGAAAAACTGTTTTTT,CASSGNRGPNEKLFF
once,TRBV25-1,13,TRBD1,TRBJ1-1,TGTGCCAGCAGCGGACAGGGGGGCACTGAAGCTTTCTTT,CASSGQGGTEAFF
few,TRBV5-1,14,TRBD2,TRBJ2-1,TGCGCCAGCAGCTTACAAAGCGGGGACAATGAGCAGTTCTTC,CASSLQSGDNEQFF
-,TRBV19,13,-,TRBJ2-7,TGTGCCAGTAAATCGGTCATACCCTACGAGCAGTACTTC,CASKSVIPYEQYF
-,TRBV4-1,14,-,TRBJ2-3,TGCGCCAGCAGCCGTGACAGGATCACAGATACGCAGTATTTT,CASSRDRITDTQYF
-,TRBV7-3,14,-,TRBJ2-3,TGTGCCAGCAGCTTCGACATTAGCACAGATACGCAGTATTTT,CASSFDISTDTQYF
-,TRBV19,15,-,TRBJ2-2,TGTGCCACCGCCTCCAGGACTCCGAACACCGGGGAGCTGTTTTTT,CATASRTPNTGELFF
-,TRBV5-8,13,TRBD2,TRBJ2-5,TGTGCCAGCACCCGCGGGGGCCAAGAGACCCAGTACTTC,CASTRGGQETQYF
once,TRBV27,15,TRBD1,TRBJ1-4,TGTGCCAGCAGTGTGGGGACAGTCGCTAATGAAAAACTGTTTTTT,CASSVGTVANEKLFF
-,TRBV2,17,TRBD2,TRBJ2-7,TGTGCCAGCATCAAGCGGGGGGGCCGGACCTTCTCCTACGAGCAGTACTTC,CASIKRGGRTFSYEQYF
-,TRBV6-5,14,TRBD2,TRBJ2-1,TGTGCCAGCAGTACTAGCGGCTCCTACAATGAGCAGTTCTTC,CASSTSGSYNEQFF
-,TRBV5-6,14,-,TRBJ2-7,TGTGCCAGCAGCCCGGGACTTTCATTCTACGAGCAGTACTTC,CASSPGLSFYEQYF
few,TRBV5-1,17,TRBD1,TRBJ1-1,TGCGCCAGCAGCCCGGGACAGGGGGAGAATTCGGGCACTGAAGCTTTCTTT,CASSPGQGENSGTEAFF
-,TRBV13,13,-,TRBJ1-1,TGTGCCAGCAGTCCTACAGCGAACACTGAAGCTTTCTTT,CASSPTANTEAFF
-,TRBV6-5,15,-,TRBJ2-3,TGTGCCAGCAGTTACGGAGTGCCACTCGCAGATACGCAGTATTTT,CASSYGVPLADTQYF
-,TRBV4-2,14,-,TRBJ2-7,TGTGCCAGCAGCTTCGGTGCCGGGACCTACGAGCAGTACTTC,CASSFGAGTYEQYF
-,TRBV5-6,15,TRBD2,TRBJ2-7,TGTGCCAGCAGCTTGGCGGGACTAGCGGGGGCCGAACAGTACTTC,CASSLAGLAGAEQYF
-,TRBV19,16,-,TRBJ2-2,TGTGCCAGTAGTCCCCGGGAGGGGGCACCCGGCGGGGAGCTGTTTTTT,CASSPREGAPGGELFF
-,TRBV7-9,16,-,TRBJ2-7,TGTGCCAGCAGCACACCCCCCGGGACTTCCTCCTACGAGCAGTACTTC,CASSTPPGTSSYEQYF
-,TRBV25-1,14,-,TRBJ1-3,TGTGCCAGCAGTGAAGGAACAGTCTTGCCCACCATATATTTT,CASSEGTVLPTIYF
few,TRBV6-6,14,TRBD2,TRBJ2-7,TGTGCCAGCGGCAGCGGGGGGGGAATCTACGAGCAGTACTTC,CASGSGGGIYEQYF
-,TRBV7-2,16,TRBD1,TRBJ1-5,TGTGCCAGCAGCTTAAGCGTGGCAGGGGGCGGTCAGCCCCAGCATTTT,CASSLSVAGGGQPQHF
-,TRBV11-2,16,TRBD1,TRBJ1-5,TGTGCCAGCAGCCCGGGGGACAGTTCCTCCAATCAGCCCCAGCATTTT,CASSPGDSSSNQPQHF
once,TRBV28,14,-,TRBJ1-3,TGTGCCAGCAGTAAGATGAGCTCTGGAAACACCATATATTTT,CASSKMSSGNTIYF
-,TRBV7-7,14,-,TRBJ2-5,TGTGCCAGCAGTCCTACAGGTGGTACGCAGACCCAGTACTTC,CASSPTGGTQTQYF
-,TRBV10-1,17,-,TRBJ2-6,TGCGCCAGCAGTGAGTCTGGACACCACTCTGGGGCCAACGTCCTGACTTTC,CASSESGHHSGANVLTF
few,TRBV5-1,16,-,TRBJ2-3,TGCGCCAGCAGCCAACTGTGGGGGCTAGAGGCAGATACGCAGTATTTT,CASSQLWGLEADTQYF
once,TRBV11-1,15,-,TRBJ1-1,TGTGCCAGCAGCTTAGAGGGGAACCTGAACACTGAAGCTTTCTTT,CASSLEGNLNTEAFF
-,TRBV5-1,14,TRBD1,TRBJ1-1,TGCGCCAGCAGCTTGACAGGGGACACGACTGAAGCTTTCTTT,CASSLTGDTTEAFF
-,TRBV2,15,TRBD2,TRBJ2-5,TGTGCCAGCACCCCAGGTAGCGGGGGAAAAAAGACCCAGTACTTC,CASTPGSGGKKTQYF